The 18 T cell receptor beta chains listed next were all sequenced from one sample in a study of lymphopenia after photon versus proton radiotherapy. Sequencing used immunoSEQ multiplex PCR; TCRdb keeps in-frame clones, though not all of them. This table has tens of thousands of clones, 84% appearing once. The material was peripheral blood, obtained from a patient treated with proton-based radiotherapy. The receptors shown here come from a woman in her 70s with pancreatic cancer.

V is TRBV19 and J is TRBJ2-7; 7 nucleotides line up with TRBD1. Germline V gives CDR1 LNHDA, CDR2 SQIVND (reference sequence). V lost 1 base to trimming and J lost 6 bases; unmatched junction nucleotides: 6. The CDR3 length is 14 residues. CDR3 region: CASSIGTGPREQYF. CDR3 DNA: TGTGCCAGTAGTATAGGGACAGGACCTCGCGAGCAGTACTTC.

This clone was detected only once. The chain recombines TRBV28 with TRBJ2-5; tentatively, D is TRBD1 (5 bases). Trimming took 2 bases from V and 2 from J, leaving 12 bases between them. Germline lookup yields CDR1 MDHEN and CDR2 SYDVKM. This CDR3 region has 15 residues. DNA of the CDR3: TGTGCCAGCAGTTTAAGGGGCGCAGGACAAGAGACCCAGTACTTC. As protein: CASSLRGAGQETQYF.

The chain is built from TRBV21-1 and TRBJ1-1; the table assigns TRBD1, which was not confirmed against the DNA. TRBV21-1 is a pseudogene locus. CDR3 size: 15 residues. The CDR3 nucleotides are TGTGCCAGCAGAACAGGGTATTCGAAGTGCACTGAAGCTTTCTTT. Residues: CASRTGYSKCTEAFF.

The V and J genes are TRBV30 and TRBJ1-1, with D possibly matching TRBD1 (5 bases). This CDR3 contains 12 residues. Germline-derived CDR1 and CDR2 are GTSNPN and SVGIG (reference sequence). Trimming cost V 3 bases and J 7 bases, with 12 bases left between them. The CDR3 DNA reads TGTGCCTGGAGCCCCCGAGGGGTTGAAGCTTTCTTT. Translated, it gives CAWSPRGVEAFF.

The rearrangement uses TRBV7-3 and TRBJ2-1; no clear D. V shed 3 bases and J shed 3 bases, with 9 bases lying between them. The CDR3 covers 14 residues. Germline CDR1 reads SGHTA; CDR2 reads FQGTGA. The CDR3 region is CASSFGGSYNEQFF. CDR3 in DNA: TGTGCCAGCAGCTTTGGTGGCAGCTACAATGAGCAGTTCTTC.

This chain links TRBV14 with TRBJ2-1, with 9 bases matching TRBD1. Germline CDR1 is SGHDN and CDR2 is FVKESK. CDR3 length: 17 amino acids. J lost 0 bases, V lost 0 bases, and 3 bases had no gene match. Written as DNA, the CDR3 is TGTGCCAGCAGCCAAGATGGGACAGGGAGCTCCTACAATGAGCAGTTCTTC. It yields the protein CASSQDGTGSSYNEQFF. The full variable domain, with the rest looked up from reference TRBV14 and TRBJ2-1, is EAGVTQFPSHSVIEKGQTVTLRCDPISGHDNLYWYRRVMGKEIKFLLHFVKESKQDESGMPNNRFLAERTGGTYSTLKVQPAELEDSGVYFCASSQDGTGSSYNEQFFGPGTRLTVL.

This chain links TRBV4-1 with TRBJ2-2; 9 bases line up with TRBD2. Germline lookup yields CDR1 MGHRA and CDR2 YSYEKL. With V trimmed by 0 bases and J by 5 bases, 16 bases remained unmatched. CDR3 length: 20 amino acids. In nucleotides, the CDR3 is TGCGCCAGCAGCCAAGAGGAGATGCGGGGCGGGAGGGCCGGTACCGGGGAGCTGTTTTTT. This translates into CASSQEEMRGGRAGTGELFF.

This chain connects TRBV27 to TRBJ2-5; TRBD2 agrees at 11 bases. The J call may be in error: the DNA end matches TRBJ2-7 better. There are 15 residues in the CDR3. Germline lookup yields CDR1 MNHEY and CDR2 SMNVEV (reference sequence). In DNA, the CDR3 is TGTGCCAGCAGACGGGGACTAGCGGACAACTACGAGCAGTACTTC. Translated, it gives CASRRGLADNYEQYF.

The gene calls are TRBV9 and TRBJ2-7; either TRBD1 or TRBD2 may supply D (5 bases each). CDR1 SGDLS and CDR2 YYNGEE come from the germline V gene. Between the trimmed V and J ends, which lost 3 bases and 4 bases, there was a span of 14 bases. The CDR3 has 14 amino acids. The CDR3 spells CASSATGTSYEQYF. The DNA for the CDR3 is TGTGCCAGCAGCGCCACCGGGACGTCGTACGAGCAGTACTTC. Full variable domain (rest looked up from reference TRBV9 and TRBJ2-7): DSGVTQTPKHLITATGQRVTLRCSPRSGDLSVYWYQQSLDQGLQFLIQYYNGEERAKGNILERFSAQQFPDLHSELNLSSLELGDSALYFCASSATGTSYEQYFGPGTRLTVT.

V and J are TRBV28 and TRBJ1-1; 9 bases align to TRBD1. This CDR3 has 17 amino acids. The V and J ends lost 4 bases and 3 bases, in that order; junction bases with no gene match: 12. Looked up from germline, CDR1 is MDHEN and CDR2 is SYDVKM. The CDR3 region is CASSSPGTGKRDTEAFF. In DNA, the CDR3 is TGTGCCAGCAGTTCTCCCGGGACAGGGAAGAGGGACACTGAAGCTTTCTTT.

The chain employs TRBV5-1 and TRBJ2-3; 13 bases align to TRBD2. V was clipped by 4 bases and J by 2 bases; unmatched bases: 7. The CDR3 runs 17 residues. The germline CDR1 and CDR2 sequences are SGHRS and YFSETQ. The CDR3 nucleotides are TGCGCCAGCAGCGAGGGACTAGCGGGACCCTCCACAGATACGCAGTATTTT. It encodes CASSEGLAGPSTDTQYF.

J is TRBJ1-2 and V is TRBV27; D gene ambiguous. The ends were cut back, 3 bases at V and 2 bases at J, with 19 bases in the middle. The CDR3 is 17 amino acids. Germline V lookup: CDR1 MNHEY, CDR2 SMNVEV (reference sequence). This CDR3 is CASSFSIPSDGNYGYTF. CDR3 coding DNA: TGTGCCAGCAGTTTCAGTATCCCCTCCGACGGAAACTATGGCTACACCTTC.

The table lists this clone with a few counts. This chain uses TRBV19 with TRBJ2-7; tentative D call: TRBD1 (6 bases). There are 14 residues in the CDR3. V lost 5 bases, J lost 3 bases, and 14 bases lay in between. The germline V gene has CDR1 LNHDA and CDR2 SQIVND (reference sequence). This CDR3 is CASSSPQGIYEQYF. Written as DNA, the CDR3 is TGTGCCAGTAGTTCCCCACAGGGTATCTACGAGCAGTACTTC.

The V and J genes are TRBV20-1 and TRBJ1-1; no firm D call. Germline CDR1 and CDR2: DFQATT and SNEGSKA (reference sequence). V lost 7 bases, J lost 6 bases, and 9 bases lay in between. The CDR3 consists of 10 residues. The CDR3 sequence is CSVTWAEAFF. As DNA, the CDR3 is TGCAGTGTAACGTGGGCTGAAGCTTTCTTT.

Worth noting for this clone: One end of the junction fails to match germline, which may point to a read error. The chain recombines TRBV27 with TRBJ1-1, with D possibly TRBD1 on 5 matching bases. CDR1 and CDR2 (germline): MNHEY, SMNVEV (reference sequence). The CDR3 consists of 13 residues. CDR3 sequence: CASSPGGVTEASF. The CDR3, as DNA: TGTGCCAGCAGTCCCGGGGGGGTTACTGAAGCTTCCTTT.

The chain recombines TRBV6-5 with TRBJ2-2; either TRBD1 or TRBD2 may fit D (5 bases each). Germline V gives CDR1 MNHEY, CDR2 SVGAGI. This CDR3 is built from 14 residues. Trimming shortened V by 10 bases and J by 4 bases, and 16 bases separated the two germline ends. The DNA for the CDR3 is TGTGCCACCCACGGGACCGCCCTCACCGGGGAGCTGTTTTTT. This codes for CATHGTALTGELFF.

This clone counts as medium-sized. This rearrangement joins TRBV6-5 to TRBJ1-4, with 7 nucleotides matching TRBD1. This CDR3 contains 15 residues. Germline values: CDR1 MNHEY, CDR2 SVGAGI. V dropped 6 bases and J dropped 5; count of bases not matched to a gene: 9. CDR3: CASSPPGQMNEKLFF. CDR3 DNA sequence: TGTGCCAGCAGCCCACCGGGACAGATGAATGAAAAACTGTTTTTT.

This clone showed up just once. The chain couples TRBV29-1 to TRBJ2-2; maybe TRBD2 (5 bases). Trimming pared 5 bases from V and 6 bases from J, leaving 19 bases between. The CDR3 runs to 15 residues. The germline V gene has CDR1 SQVTM and CDR2 ANQGSEA. In DNA form, the CDR3 reads TGCAGCGTTCAAGGCGTGTGGACTGATCCCGGGGAGCTGTTTTTT. This translates into CSVQGVWTDPGELFF.